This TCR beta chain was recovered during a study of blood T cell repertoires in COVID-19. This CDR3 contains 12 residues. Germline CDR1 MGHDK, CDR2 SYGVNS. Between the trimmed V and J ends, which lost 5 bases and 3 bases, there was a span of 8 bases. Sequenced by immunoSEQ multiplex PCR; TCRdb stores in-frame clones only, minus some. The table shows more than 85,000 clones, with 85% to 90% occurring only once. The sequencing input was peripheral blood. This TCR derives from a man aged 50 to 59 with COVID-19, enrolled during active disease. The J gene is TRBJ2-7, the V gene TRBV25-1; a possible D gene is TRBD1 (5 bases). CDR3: CASSPGYYEQYF. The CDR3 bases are TGTGCCAGCAGTCCAGGGTACTACGAGCAGTACTTC.